A single sample gave rise to the 23 T cell receptor beta chains below, sequenced in a study of blood T cell repertoires in COVID-19 (dated by TCRdb to about 2020). Receptor libraries were prepared by the immunoSEQ multiplex PCR assay. In its TCRdb copy, this immuneACCESS table keeps in-frame sequences only and misses some clones. Where compared with another copy, unresolved V genes explain less than half of these, and the others have no known cause. This sample has approximately 33,000 clones in its table, and roughly three quarters of those were observed once. The ten largest clonotypes hold over 15% of the sample. The specimen was peripheral blood. These receptors were collected from a man in his 70s with acute or convalescent COVID-19.

V is TRBV4-3 and J is TRBJ2-1, with D perhaps matching TRBD2 (5 bases). There are 15 residues in the CDR3. Trimming removed 4 bases from V and 4 bases from J, with 14 bases in between. Germline CDR1 reads LGHNA; CDR2 reads YSLEER. CDR3: CASSPSAGTYNEQFF. Written as DNA, the CDR3 is TGCGCCAGCAGCCCGAGCGCGGGTACTTACAATGAGCAGTTCTTC.

The rearrangement joins TRBV6-5 to TRBJ1-2; D perhaps matches TRBD1 (5 bases). The CDR3 totals 13 residues. V shed 6 bases and J shed 1 base, with 9 bases lying between them. Germline V gene sequence: CDR1 MNHEY, CDR2 SVGAGI. CDR3 DNA sequence: TGTGCCAGCAGCCTACAGGTTAACTATGGCTACACCTTC. Amino acid sequence: CASSLQVNYGYTF.

The chain uses TRBV2 and TRBJ2-5, with D possibly TRBD2 on 7 matching bases. This CDR3 comprises 12 residues. Germline V gene data show CDR1 as SNHLY and CDR2 as FYNNEI. Trimming took off 8 bases at V and 6 bases at J, with 13 bases between the two ends. CDR3 nucleotides: TGTGCCAGCTACGGGGGGCCGAAGACCCAGTACTTC. Translated, it gives CASYGGPKTQYF.

This chain links TRBV6-5 with TRBJ2-3; 9 nucleotides agree with TRBD1. CDR1 MNHEY and CDR2 SVGAGI come from the germline V gene. The J segment lost 4 bases and the V segment lost 4 bases, leaving 9 bases of the junction unmatched. The length of the CDR3 is 16 residues. The chain's CDR3 is CASSLRGTGLADTQYF. DNA for the CDR3: TGTGCCAGCAGTTTACGGGGGACAGGGTTGGCAGATACGCAGTATTTT.

V usage is TRBV27 and J usage is TRBJ1-5, with D uncertain. Germline CDR1 and CDR2: MNHEY and SMNVEV (reference sequence). The germline V and J ends were trimmed by 4 bases and 6 bases, with 13 bases remaining between them. This CDR3 comprises 14 residues. The CDR3 DNA follows: TGTGCCAGCAGTTCCCCCTCTAAGTCTCAGCCCCAGCATTTT. This sequence encodes CASSSPSKSQPQHF.

This sequence joins TRBV28 and TRBJ2-2, with TRBD2 matching 9 bases. Trimming took 8 bases from V and 5 from J; bases not matched to a gene: 12. Germline CDR1 reads MDHEN; CDR2 reads SYDVKM. This CDR3 has 16 residues. DNA of the CDR3: TGTGCCAGCGGCGACCCCGGGACTAGCAAAACCGGGGAGCTGTTTTTT. This sequence encodes CASGDPGTSKTGELFF.

The chain uses TRBV5-6 and TRBJ1-2; 7 bases fit TRBD1. V lost 0 bases and J lost 2; bases outside the gene matches: 7. The CDR3 runs 16 residues. CDR1 and CDR2 (germline): SGHDT, YYEEEE. CDR3 in DNA: TGTGCCAGCAGCTTGGACCCTCCGACAGGGAACTATGGCTACACCTTC. This codes for CASSLDPPTGNYGYTF.

The rearrangement joins TRBV7-9 to TRBJ1-2; no clear D gene. V lost 3 bases and J lost 5, with 7 bases in between. Per the germline V gene, CDR1 is SEHNR and CDR2 is FQNEAQ (reference sequence). This CDR3 is 12 amino acids long. The CDR3 region has the DNA TGTGCCAGCAGCTTCGACACTTATGGCTACACCTTC. This sequence encodes CASSFDTYGYTF.

In DNA form, the CDR3 reads TGTGCCAGCAGCCTGACTCCCCGGGGGGGAAAACTGTTTTTT. Translated: CASSLTPRGGKLFF. The V call is TRBV7-2, the J call TRBJ1-4; TRBD1 is a possible D gene (5 bases). Germline V gives CDR1 SGHTA, CDR2 FQGNSA. The V and J ends lost 5 bases and 10 bases respectively, with 17 bases between them. This CDR3 has 14 amino acids.

The genes are TRBV9 and TRBJ2-7; 8 bases match TRBD2. Germline assignment: CDR1 SGDLS and CDR2 YYNGEE. The CDR3 extends over 15 amino acids. Trimming cost V 3 bases and J 9 bases; bases outside gene matches: 14. The DNA of the CDR3 is TGTGCCAGCAGCGAATGGGGTAGCGGGGCTACCGGGCAGTACTTC. Its protein product is CASSEWGSGATGQYF.

The CDR3 nucleotides read TGTGCCTGGAGTGTACCGGACCGTAGGGGGAACATTCAGTACTTC. Translation: CAWSVPDRRGNIQYF. The rearrangement uses TRBV30 and TRBJ2-4; maybe TRBD1 (6 bases). The germline gives CDR1 GTSNPN, CDR2 SVGIG (reference sequence). The V end was cut by 0 bases, the J end by 7 bases, with 16 bases between. The CDR3 length is 15 residues. Combining the CDR3 with reference TRBV30 and TRBJ2-4 gives the whole variable domain SQTIHQWPATLVQPVGSPLSLECTVEGTSNPNLYWYRQAAGRGLQLLFYSVGIGQISSEVPQNLSASRPQDRQFILSSKKLLLSDSGFYLCAWSVPDRRGNIQYFGAGTRLSVL.

Concerning this clone: The same CDR3 is also encoded by other DNA sequences in this sample. The chain couples TRBV4-1 to TRBJ1-2; D unclear. The CDR3 covers 13 residues. Germline V gives CDR1 MGHRA, CDR2 YSYEKL. Trimming took 0 bases from V and 2 from J, leaving 4 bases between them. CDR3 bases: TGCGCCAGCAGCCAAGACAGAAACTATGGCTACACCTTC. The encoded protein is CASSQDRNYGYTF.

The chain couples TRBV25-1 to TRBJ2-3; weak D call: TRBD1 (6 bases). Germline V CDR1 and CDR2: MGHDK, SYGVNS. V lost 6 bases to trimming and J lost 6 bases, with 16 bases between them. This CDR3 contains 14 residues. The CDR3 DNA reads as TGTGCCAGCAGCCCGAGGGGGATTGGGGATACGCAGTATTTT. As protein: CASSPRGIGDTQYF.

The chain is built from TRBV5-5 and TRBJ1-4, with a tentative D call TRBD1 (6 bases). With 1 base removed from V and 2 bases from J, the gap between germline ends came to 9 bases. Germline values: CDR1 SGHKS, CDR2 YYEKEE (reference sequence). This CDR3 contains 15 residues. CDR3 in amino acids: CASSLSGQTNEKLFF. The CDR3, as DNA: TGTGCCAGCAGCTTGTCTGGACAGACTAATGAAAAACTGTTTTTT.

This clone was observed a few times. CDR3 nucleotides: TGTGCCACCAGTGATTACAGACACCTGGCGAACACCGGGGAGCTGTTTTTT. Its translation is CATSDYRHLANTGELFF. This sequence joins TRBV24-1 and TRBJ2-2; no definite D call. Trimming removed 2 bases from V and 0 bases from J, with 12 bases in between. CDR1 KGHDR and CDR2 SFDVKD come from the germline V gene. CDR3 length: 17 residues.

This clone was seen more than once but under ten times. The genes are TRBV11-2 and TRBJ1-2; TRBD1 is a possible D gene (6 bases). The CDR3 is 13 residues long. The V gene's germline CDR1 is SGHAT and CDR2 FQNNGV. V shed 5 bases and J shed 2 bases, with 9 bases lying between them. CDR3 amino acids: CASSPDRNYGYTF. The CDR3 DNA sequence: TGTGCCAGCAGCCCTGACAGGAACTATGGCTACACCTTC. Together with reference TRBV11-2 and TRBJ1-2, the CDR3 gives the full variable domain: EAGVAQSPRYKIIEKRQSVAFWCNPISGHATLYWYQQILGQGPKLLIQFQNNGVVDDSQLPKDRFSAERLKGVDSTLKIQPAKLEDSAVYLCASSPDRNYGYTFGSGTRLTVV.

This chain connects TRBV11-2 to TRBJ1-2, with TRBD1 as a possible D gene (6 bases). The CDR3 consists of 14 residues. Germline CDR1 SGHAT, CDR2 FQNNGV. Trimming took off 0 bases at V and 7 bases at J, with 12 bases between the two ends. Here the CDR3 reads CASSLDQGLGGYTF. CDR3 bases: TGTGCCAGCAGCTTAGACCAGGGGCTAGGTGGCTACACCTTC.

This chain uses TRBV27 with TRBJ1-1, with D maybe TRBD1 (6 bases). The CDR3 runs 11 residues. The germline V gene has CDR1 MNHEY and CDR2 SMNVEV (reference sequence). The V gene lost 7 bases and the J gene lost 10 bases, with 13 bases spanning the gap. The CDR3 region is CASKSTGSAFF. The CDR3 bases are TGTGCCAGCAAGTCTACAGGGTCAGCTTTCTTT.

This clone was recorded a few times. The chain combines TRBV19 with TRBJ1-1, with a weak D call TRBD1 (5 bases). Germline V CDR1 and CDR2: LNHDA, SQIVND (reference sequence). The CDR3 contains 15 residues. V dropped 2 bases and J dropped 0 bases, with 10 bases sitting between them. CDR3 in amino acids: CASSISPGMNTEAFF. The CDR3 coding sequence is TGTGCCAGTAGTATAAGTCCAGGGATGAACACTGAAGCTTTCTTT.

The rearrangement uses TRBV6-2 or TRBV6-3 and TRBJ2-5; 8 bases map to TRBD1. There are 16 residues in the CDR3. Germline assignment: CDR1 MNHEY and CDR2 SVGEGT. V gave up 1 base and J gave up 5 bases; unmatched junction bases: 9. For the CDR3, the DNA is TGTGCCAGCAGTTACTTTGGGACAGGCTTACGGGAGACCCAGTACTTC. It yields the protein CASSYFGTGLRETQYF.

The sample holds one count of this clone. The CDR3, as DNA: TGTGCCAGCAGTGAACTAGCGGTTACCTACAATGAGCAGTTCTTC. Its translation: CASSELAVTYNEQFF. V is TRBV2 and J is TRBJ2-1; 7 positions match TRBD2. CDR1 SNHLY and CDR2 FYNNEI come from the germline V gene. The ends lost 2 bases at V and 2 bases at J; junction bases unmatched: 3. The CDR3 is made up of 15 amino acids.

V and J are TRBV7-8 and TRBJ2-1; D possibly corresponds to TRBD1 (6 bases). Trimming left V 4 bases short and J 4 bases short, with 14 bases between. The CDR3 runs 15 residues. The germline V gene has CDR1 SGHVS and CDR2 FQNEAQ. The CDR3 nucleotides read TGTGCCAGCAGCTCTTCCGGGACACATTACAATGAGCAGTTCTTC. Residues: CASSSSGTHYNEQFF. Complete variable domain (other parts from reference TRBV7-8 and TRBJ2-1): GAGVSQSPRYKVAKRGQDVALRCDPISGHVSLFWYQQALGQGPEFLTYFQNEAQLDKSGLPSDRFFAERPEGSVSTLKIQRTQQEDSAVYLCASSSSGTHYNEQFFGPGTRLTVL.

This chain joins TRBV6-5 and TRBJ2-1, with D perhaps TRBD1 (6 bases). This CDR3 is 15 amino acids long. V dropped 2 bases and J dropped 1 base, with 9 bases sitting between them. The V gene's germline CDR1 is MNHEY and CDR2 SVGAGI. CDR3 bases: TGTGCCAGCAGTTACCGAACAGGGTCCTACAATGAGCAGTTCTTC. Translating it yields CASSYRTGSYNEQFF.